This T cell receptor (beta chain) comes out of a study of T cell responses to AZD1222 COVID-19 vaccine. Study outcomes and limitations: Females made up more of the donors, who were largely white British, and clonal diversity may have come out too low.

Concerning this clone itself: The antigen is undetermined.

J was trimmed by 7 bases and V by 6 bases; bases with no gene match: 11. CDR3 length: 15 residues. Per germline, CDR1 MNHEY and CDR2 SVGAGI. Repertoires were generated with immunoSEQ multiplex PCR, while TCRdb's copy carries only in-frame clones and drops some. The sample carries 150,000 or so clones, roughly nine tenths recorded once. This TCR came from an adult in good health. The rearrangement uses TRBV6-5 and TRBJ2-7, with 11 bases that match TRBD2. The starting material was peripheral blood, obtained on day 0 of AZD1222 vaccination. The CDR3 nucleotides read TGTGCCAGCAGCTCGGGACTAGCGGTCCCTAAGGAGCAGTACTTC. It codes for CASSSGLAVPKEQYF.